Presented here are 23 T cell receptor beta chains from one specimen sequenced in a study of chemoradiotherapy in HPV16-positive cancers. Here immunoSEQ multiplex PCR was the method, and the copy in TCRdb shows in-frame clones only, minus some. Of 6,000 to 7,500 clones in the sample, about 64% were seen once. The sample consisted of tumor tissue, taken from a patient who underwent chemoradiotherapy. The receptor source for this set is a human donor with HPV-associated anogenital cancer.

CDR3 bases: TGCGCCAGCAGCTTGACCCCAAGGGGAAACACTGAAGCTTTCTTT. Its protein is CASSLTPRGNTEAFF. The V gene is TRBV5-1, the J gene TRBJ1-1, with a tentative D call TRBD1 (5 bases). The CDR3 runs 15 residues. Germline loops: CDR1 SGHRS, CDR2 YFSETQ. The V end lost 1 base, the J end lost 2 bases, and 12 bases lay between the germline ends. Together with reference TRBV5-1 and TRBJ1-1, the CDR3 gives the full variable domain: KAGVTQTPRYLIKTRGQQVTLSCSPISGHRSVSWYQQTPGQGLQFLFEYFSETQRNKGNFPGRFSGRQFSNSRSEMNVSTLELGDSALYLCASSLTPRGNTEAFFGQGTRLTVV.

The chain employs TRBV28 and TRBJ2-3, with D uncertain. The V end was cut by 4 bases, the J end by 6 bases, with 8 bases between. Germline assignment: CDR1 MDHEN and CDR2 SYDVKM. The CDR3 is 12 amino acids. The CDR3 bases are TGTGCCAGCAGTTCCGAGACGGATACGCAGTATTTT. This encodes CASSSETDTQYF.

The V and J genes are TRBV18 and TRBJ1-2; D is unclear. The CDR3 spans 13 residues. Trimming removed 4 bases from V and 0 bases from J, with 6 bases in between. The V gene's germline CDR1 is KGHSH and CDR2 LQKENI. The CDR3 DNA sequence: TGTGCCAGCTCACAGGGATCTAACTATGGCTACACCTTC. Encoded protein: CASSQGSNYGYTF.

In its sample, this clone was seen once. V and J are TRBV7-2 and TRBJ2-7, with D unclear. The CDR3 extends over 16 amino acids. V gave up 5 bases and J gave up 0 bases, with 17 bases separating them. Germline values: CDR1 SGHTA, CDR2 FQGNSA. The CDR3 coding sequence is TGTGCCAGCAGCGATCCCGGTGGCGAAAGCTCCTACGAGCAGTACTTC. This translates into CASSDPGGESSYEQYF.

This clone was seen more than once but under ten times. J is TRBJ2-1 and V is TRBV2, with D perhaps matching TRBD2 (5 bases). The V gene's germline CDR1 is SNHLY and CDR2 FYNNEI. The CDR3 extends over 14 amino acids. Deletions cut 6 bases from V and 4 bases from J, with 13 bases between. The DNA of the CDR3 is TGTGCCAGCAGGAGGACTTCCGAATACAATGAGCAGTTCTTC. Its protein product is CASRRTSEYNEQFF.

The gene calls are TRBV6-5 and TRBJ1-2, with a weak D call TRBD1 (5 bases). Germline CDR1 reads MNHEY; CDR2 reads SVGAGI. The CDR3 loop spans 13 amino acids. V was clipped by 8 bases and J by 8 bases, with 18 bases between them. The CDR3 DNA reads as TGTGCCAGCCGCCGGGGCAGGGAGGGGGGCTACACCTTC. This codes for CASRRGREGGYTF.

This sequence joins TRBV5-4 and TRBJ1-3; a weak D match, TRBD1 (5 bases). The CDR3 spans 15 residues. Germline V CDR1 and CDR2: SGHNT, YYREEE (reference sequence). V lost 3 bases, J lost 4 bases, and 14 bases lay in between. The CDR3 coding sequence is TGTGCCAGCAGCTCGGGACCTCGCGGGGGAAACACCATATATTTT. Its translation: CASSSGPRGGNTIYF.

The V gene is TRBV25-1, the J gene TRBJ1-6; possible D gene TRBD1, 5 bases. Trimming removed 8 bases from V and 0 bases from J, with 8 bases in between. The CDR3 is 14 amino acids. Germline CDR1 MGHDK, CDR2 SYGVNS. CDR3 region: CASEDSSYNSPLHF. For the CDR3, the DNA is TGTGCCAGCGAAGACAGCTCCTATAATTCACCCCTCCACTTT.

This clone has a handful of counts. This rearrangement joins TRBV7-6 to TRBJ2-7; 9 nucleotides match TRBD2. Germline assignment: CDR1 SGHVS and CDR2 FNYEAQ. Trimming at V came to 5 bases and at J to 2 bases, leaving 10 bases not matched to a gene. The CDR3 loop spans 16 amino acids. In DNA, the CDR3 is TGTGCCAGCAGCGCCCGGACGACTAGCGGAACCTACGAGCAGTACTTC. Translating gives CASSARTTSGTYEQYF. The full variable domain, rest sourced from reference TRBV7-6 and TRBJ2-7, is GAGVSQSPRYKVTKRGQDVALRCDPISGHVSLYWYRQALGQGPEFLTYFNYEAQQDKSGLPNDRFSAERPEGSISTLTIQRTEQRDSAMYRCASSARTTSGTYEQYFGPGTRLTVT.

This clone was found once. The chain combines TRBV9 with TRBJ1-5; 7 bases are a match to TRBD1. V dropped 3 bases and J dropped 4; count of bases not matched to a gene: 4. The germline CDR1 and CDR2 sequences are SGDLS and YYNGEE. The CDR3 sequence is 14 residues long. Here the CDR3 DNA reads TGTGCCAGCAGCGGACAGGGAACAAATCAGCCCCAGCATTTT. Translating it yields CASSGQGTNQPQHF.

The genes are TRBV19 and TRBJ1-5; D gene uncertain. This CDR3 has 15 residues. In germline, CDR1 is LNHDA, CDR2 SQIVND (reference sequence). Trimming shortened V by 5 bases and J by 2 bases, and 13 bases separated the two germline ends. CDR3 bases: TGTGCCAGTAGTCCCCGGGAGTGGGGCAATCAGCCCCAGCATTTT. It translates to CASSPREWGNQPQHF.

CDR3 in amino acids: CASSFSQGKGYTF. The CDR3 DNA follows: TGTGCCAGCAGCTTCTCACAGGGGAAAGGCTACACCTTC. This chain joins TRBV7-3 and TRBJ1-2; 7 bases line up with TRBD1. CDR1 and CDR2 from the germline V gene are SGHTA and FQGTGA. V lost 3 bases to trimming and J lost 8 bases; unmatched junction nucleotides: 6. This CDR3 has 13 residues.

V and J are TRBV7-9 and TRBJ1-3; no reliable D call. The CDR3 runs to 14 residues. Per the germline V gene, CDR1 is SEHNR and CDR2 is FQNEAQ (reference sequence). Trimming removed 1 base from V and 4 bases from J, with 8 bases in between. CDR3 DNA: TGTGCCAGCAGCTTAGAGGTTCCGGGAAACACCATATATTTT. This codes for CASSLEVPGNTIYF.

The V and J genes are TRBV5-6 and TRBJ1-6; the D is unclear. Trimming cost V 4 bases and J 7 bases, with 6 bases left between them. Germline lookup yields CDR1 SGHDT and CDR2 YYEEEE. The CDR3 runs 12 residues. CDR3 coding DNA: TGTGCCAGCAGCCTAAACAATTCACCCCTCCACTTT. Amino acids: CASSLNNSPLHF. The whole variable domain, remainder taken from reference TRBV5-6 and TRBJ1-6, is DAGVTQSPTHLIKTRGQQVTLRCSPKSGHDTVSWYQQALGQGPQFIFQYYEEEERQRGNFPDRFSGHQFPNYSSELNVNALLLGDSALYLCASSLNNSPLHFGNGTRLTVT.

This rearrangement joins TRBV6-1 to TRBJ1-5; a weak D match, TRBD1 (5 bases). CDR1 and CDR2 from the germline V gene are MNHNS and SASEGT. The CDR3 has 13 residues. The V end lost 7 bases, the J end lost 5 bases, and 12 bases lay between the germline ends. The CDR3 DNA reads as TGTGCCAGCAACCAGGGAATAGATCAGCCCCAGCATTTT. It is translated as CASNQGIDQPQHF.

The chain's CDR3 is CATWTGGKETQYF. The DNA for the CDR3 is TGTGCCACATGGACAGGGGGCAAGGAGACCCAGTACTTC. This sequence joins TRBV28 and TRBJ2-5; 11 bases fit TRBD1. The V gene end was trimmed by 10 bases and the J gene end by 5 bases; junction bases not matched to a gene: 6. The CDR3 consists of 13 residues. Germline assignment: CDR1 MDHEN and CDR2 SYDVKM.

Only a few counts were recorded for this clone. V gene TRBV30 combines with J gene TRBJ2-1; a possible D gene is TRBD2 (6 bases). With 2 bases removed from V and 5 bases from J, the gap between germline ends came to 10 bases. Germline V CDR1 and CDR2: GTSNPN, SVGIG (reference sequence). This CDR3 has 13 residues. CDR3 protein: CAWSRLADNEQFF. The CDR3 DNA follows: TGTGCCTGGAGTAGGTTAGCGGACAATGAGCAGTTCTTC.

The genes are TRBV10-3 and TRBJ2-3; no firm D call. Germline V gives CDR1 ENHRY, CDR2 SYGVKD. Trimming removed 6 bases from V and 3 bases from J, with 10 bases in between. CDR3 length: 13 amino acids. CDR3 in DNA: TGTGCCATCAGGCCGCAAGAAACAGATACGCAGTATTTT. Encoded protein: CAIRPQETDTQYF.

The sample holds a few counts of this clone. This chain connects TRBV9 to TRBJ1-1; D is perhaps TRBD1 (5 bases). The V gene's germline CDR1 is SGDLS and CDR2 YYNGEE. Trimming took off 8 bases at V and 1 base at J, with 30 bases between the two ends. This CDR3 comprises 19 residues. The CDR3 protein is CARRLVPPGPKEGNTEAFF. The CDR3 nucleotides are TGTGCCAGGCGTTTGGTGCCCCCGGGACCAAAGGAGGGGAACACTGAAGCTTTCTTT.

V is TRBV6-6 and J is TRBJ2-2; 11 bases fit TRBD2. The CDR3 spans 16 residues. The V segment lost 6 bases and the J segment 7 bases; nucleotides outside the gene matches: 10. The V gene's germline CDR1 is MNHNY and CDR2 SVGAGI (reference sequence). CDR3 coding DNA: TGTGCCAGCAGCCGAACTAGCGGGAGCTGGGGCGGGGAGCTGTTTTTT. Its protein is CASSRTSGSWGGELFF.

This clone occurred a few times. CDR3 sequence (DNA): TGTGCCAGCAGCTTAGCGGGAGCGCGTGAGCAGTTCTTC. Its protein product is CASSLAGAREQFF. V is TRBV11-3 and J is TRBJ2-1; possible D gene TRBD2, 6 bases. CDR1 SGHNT and CDR2 YENEEA come from the germline V gene. The CDR3 covers 13 residues. Trimming shortened V by 1 base and J by 9 bases, and 10 bases separated the two germline ends. Full variable domain (remainder filled in from reference TRBV11-3 and TRBJ2-1): EAGVVQSPRYKIIEKKQPVAFWCNPISGHNTLYWYLQNLGQGPELLIRYENEEAVDDSQLPKDRFSAERLKGVDSTLKIQPAELGDSAVYLCASSLAGAREQFFGPGTRLTVL.

This chain connects TRBV2 to TRBJ2-1; TRBD2 matches 9 bases. CDR3 length: 15 residues. The junction had 5 bases not matched to a gene; V was cut back by 4 bases and J by 4 bases. Germline V gene sequence: CDR1 SNHLY, CDR2 FYNNEI. The CDR3 protein is CASSARLAVYNEQFF. The CDR3 DNA reads as TGTGCCAGCAGTGCAAGACTAGCGGTATACAATGAGCAGTTCTTC.

A few counts support this clone. The chain couples TRBV10-3 to TRBJ2-7; D remains ambiguous. Trimming removed 3 bases at V and 3 bases at J, with 9 bases between. Looked up from germline, CDR1 is ENHRY and CDR2 is SYGVKD. This CDR3 comprises 13 residues. The CDR3 DNA reads TGTGCCATCAGTGAAAGGGCGGACTACGAGCAGTACTTC. The encoded protein is CAISERADYEQYF.